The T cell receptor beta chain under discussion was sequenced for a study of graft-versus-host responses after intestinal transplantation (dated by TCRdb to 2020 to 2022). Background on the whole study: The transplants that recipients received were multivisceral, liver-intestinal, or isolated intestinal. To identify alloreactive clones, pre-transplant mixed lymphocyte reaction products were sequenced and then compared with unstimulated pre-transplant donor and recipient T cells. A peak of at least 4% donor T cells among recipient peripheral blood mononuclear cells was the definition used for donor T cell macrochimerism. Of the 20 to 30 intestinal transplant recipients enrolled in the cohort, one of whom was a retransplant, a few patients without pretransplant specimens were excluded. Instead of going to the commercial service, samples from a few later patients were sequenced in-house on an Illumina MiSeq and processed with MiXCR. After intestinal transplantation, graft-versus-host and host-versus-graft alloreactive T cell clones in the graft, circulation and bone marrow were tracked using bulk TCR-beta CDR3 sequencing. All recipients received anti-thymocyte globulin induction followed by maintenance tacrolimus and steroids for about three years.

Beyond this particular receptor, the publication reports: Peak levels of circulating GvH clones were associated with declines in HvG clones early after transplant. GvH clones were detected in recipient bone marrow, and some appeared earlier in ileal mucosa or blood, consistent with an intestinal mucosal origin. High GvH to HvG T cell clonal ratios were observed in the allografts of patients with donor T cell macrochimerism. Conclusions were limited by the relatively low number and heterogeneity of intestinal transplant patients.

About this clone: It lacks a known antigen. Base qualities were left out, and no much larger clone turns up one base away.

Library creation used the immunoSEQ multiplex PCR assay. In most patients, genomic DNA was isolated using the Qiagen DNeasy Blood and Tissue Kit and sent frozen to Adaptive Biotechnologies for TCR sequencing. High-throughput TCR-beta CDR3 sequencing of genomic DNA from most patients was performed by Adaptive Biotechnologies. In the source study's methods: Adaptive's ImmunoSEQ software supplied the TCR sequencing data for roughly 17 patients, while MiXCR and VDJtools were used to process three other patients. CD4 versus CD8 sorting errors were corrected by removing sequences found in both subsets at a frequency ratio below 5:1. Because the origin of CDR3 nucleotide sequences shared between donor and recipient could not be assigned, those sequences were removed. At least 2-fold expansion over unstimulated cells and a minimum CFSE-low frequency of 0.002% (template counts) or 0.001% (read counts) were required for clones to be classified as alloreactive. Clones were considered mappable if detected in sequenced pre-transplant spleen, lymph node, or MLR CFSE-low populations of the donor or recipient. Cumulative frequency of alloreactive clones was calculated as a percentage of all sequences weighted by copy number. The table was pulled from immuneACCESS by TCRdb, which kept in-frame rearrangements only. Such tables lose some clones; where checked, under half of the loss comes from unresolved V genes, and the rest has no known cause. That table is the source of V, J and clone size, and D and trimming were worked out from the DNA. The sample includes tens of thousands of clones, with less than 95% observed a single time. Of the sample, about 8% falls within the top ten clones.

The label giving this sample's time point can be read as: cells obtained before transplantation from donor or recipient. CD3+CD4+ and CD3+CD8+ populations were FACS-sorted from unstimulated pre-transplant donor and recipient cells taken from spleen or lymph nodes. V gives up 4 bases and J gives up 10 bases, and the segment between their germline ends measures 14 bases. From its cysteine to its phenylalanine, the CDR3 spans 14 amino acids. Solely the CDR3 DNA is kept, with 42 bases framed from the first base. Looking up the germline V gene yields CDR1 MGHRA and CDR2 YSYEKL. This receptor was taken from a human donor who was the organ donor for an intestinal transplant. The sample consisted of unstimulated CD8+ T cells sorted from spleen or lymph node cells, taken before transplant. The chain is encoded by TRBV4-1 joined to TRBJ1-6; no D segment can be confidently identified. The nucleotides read TGCGCCAGCAGCCGGGAGAGGGAGAGGTCACCCCTCCACTTT. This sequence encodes CASSRERERSPLHF.